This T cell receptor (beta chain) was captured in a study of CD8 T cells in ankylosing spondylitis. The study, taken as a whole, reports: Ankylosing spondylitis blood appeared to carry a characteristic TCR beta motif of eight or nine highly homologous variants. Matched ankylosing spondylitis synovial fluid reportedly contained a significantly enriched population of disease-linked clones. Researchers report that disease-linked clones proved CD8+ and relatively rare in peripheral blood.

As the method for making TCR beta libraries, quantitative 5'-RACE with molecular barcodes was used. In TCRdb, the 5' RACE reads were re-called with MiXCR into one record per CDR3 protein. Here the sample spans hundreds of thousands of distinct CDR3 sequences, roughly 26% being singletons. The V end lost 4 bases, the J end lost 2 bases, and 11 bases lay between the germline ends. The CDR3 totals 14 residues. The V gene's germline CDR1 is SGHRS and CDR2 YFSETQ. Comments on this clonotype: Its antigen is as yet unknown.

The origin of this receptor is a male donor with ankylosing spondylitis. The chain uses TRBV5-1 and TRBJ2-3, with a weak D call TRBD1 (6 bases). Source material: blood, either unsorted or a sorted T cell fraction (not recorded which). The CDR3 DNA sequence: TGCGCCAGCAGCGAGAGGACAGTCACAGATACGCAGTATTTT. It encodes CASSERTVTDTQYF.